This T cell receptor (beta chain) appears in the sequencing data of a study of blood T cell repertoires in COVID-19. Study summary: Collection of acute and convalescent COVID-19 samples took place in the United States, Italy and Spain. PBMCs, B-cell-depleted T cells, or T cells provided the cDNA or gDNA that made up the material.

Original methodology: Estimates of nucleated cell counts were drawn from the amplification of reference gene primers. Assay: immunoSEQ multiplex PCR; the TCRdb copy retains only in-frame clones and omits some. The D gene and trimming were derived from the DNA, and the V and J assignments and clone size from that table. Among about 150,000 clones, over 75% were seen once, and the ten largest hold 13%. One Seattle source followed patients from active infection through their disease course. The sequenced sample was peripheral blood. The TCR comes from a man aged 18 to 35 with COVID-19, enrolled during active disease.

The CDR3 nucleotides are TGTGCCAGCAGCTTAGTAGGGGCTAGCGGGAGGCGGCAAGAGACCCAGTACTTC. Protein sequence: CASSLVGASGRRQETQYF. The V call is TRBV11-2, the J call TRBJ2-5, with 11 nucleotides matching TRBD2. The CDR3 totals 18 residues. V lost 1 base to trimming and J lost 2 bases; unmatched junction nucleotides: 9. The germline CDR1 and CDR2 sequences are SGHAT and FQNNGV.